These 2 T cell receptor beta chains originate from one sample sequenced in a study of technical replicates of blood from a few donors. The method was immunoSEQ multiplex PCR; TCRdb's version includes in-frame clones alone and lacks a portion of them. Among approximately 80,000 clones listed, over 75% were seen once. The sequenced material came from T cells isolated from PBMCs. Receptor source: a human donor in good health.

The rearrangement links TRBV4-1 to TRBJ1-1; unclear D gene. This CDR3 contains 13 residues. The germline V gene encodes CDR1 MGHRA and CDR2 YSYEKL. V was pared by 3 bases and J by 4 bases, with 9 bases between. CDR3 coding DNA: TGCGCCAGCAGCCACAGGCAAATCACTGAAGCTTTCTTT. Encoded protein: CASSHRQITEAFF.

V is TRBV25-1 and J is TRBJ1-1; the D gene is possibly TRBD1 (6 bases). The CDR3 is 15 residues long. The ends were cut back, 4 bases at V and 5 bases at J, with 17 bases in the middle. In germline, CDR1 is MGHDK, CDR2 SYGVNS. The CDR3 sequence is CASSALLGGGTEAFF. The CDR3 coding sequence is TGTGCCAGCAGTGCTCTACTAGGGGGTGGTACTGAAGCTTTCTTT.